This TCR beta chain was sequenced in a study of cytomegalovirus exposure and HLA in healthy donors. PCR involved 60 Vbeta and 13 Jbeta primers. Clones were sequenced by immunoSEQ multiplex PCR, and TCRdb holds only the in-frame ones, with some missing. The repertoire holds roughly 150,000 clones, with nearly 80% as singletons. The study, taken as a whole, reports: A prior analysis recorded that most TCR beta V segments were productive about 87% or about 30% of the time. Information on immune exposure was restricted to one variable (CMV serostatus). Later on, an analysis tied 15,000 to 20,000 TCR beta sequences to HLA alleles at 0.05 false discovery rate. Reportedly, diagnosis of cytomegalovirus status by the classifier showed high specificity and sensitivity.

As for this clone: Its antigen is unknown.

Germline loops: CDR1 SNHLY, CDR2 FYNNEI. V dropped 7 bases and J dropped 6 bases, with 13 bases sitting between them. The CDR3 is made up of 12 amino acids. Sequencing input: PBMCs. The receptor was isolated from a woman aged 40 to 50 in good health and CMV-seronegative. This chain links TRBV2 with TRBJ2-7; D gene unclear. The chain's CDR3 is CASKLLFFEQYF. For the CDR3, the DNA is TGTGCCAGCAAACTCTTATTCTTCGAGCAGTACTTC. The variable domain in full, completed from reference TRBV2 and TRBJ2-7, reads EPEVTQTPSHQVTQMGQEVILRCVPISNHLYFYWYRQILGQKVEFLVSFYNNEISEKSEIFDDQFSVERPDGSNFTLKIRSTKLEDSAMYFCASKLLFFEQYFGPGTRLTVT.